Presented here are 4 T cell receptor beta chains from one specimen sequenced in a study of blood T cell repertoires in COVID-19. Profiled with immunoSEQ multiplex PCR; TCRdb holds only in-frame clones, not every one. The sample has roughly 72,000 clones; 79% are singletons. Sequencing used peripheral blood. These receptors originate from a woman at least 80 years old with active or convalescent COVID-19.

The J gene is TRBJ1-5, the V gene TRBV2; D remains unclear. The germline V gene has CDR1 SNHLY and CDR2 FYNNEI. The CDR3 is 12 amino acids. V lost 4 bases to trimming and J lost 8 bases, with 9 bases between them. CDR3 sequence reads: CASSAGSEPQHF. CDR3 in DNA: TGTGCCAGCAGTGCGGGATCCGAGCCCCAGCATTTT. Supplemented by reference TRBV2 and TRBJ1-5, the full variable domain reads EPEVTQTPSHQVTQMGQEVILRCVPISNHLYFYWYRQILGQKVEFLVSFYNNEISEKSEIFDDQFSVERPDGSNFTLKIRSTKLEDSAMYFCASSAGSEPQHFGDGTRLSIL.

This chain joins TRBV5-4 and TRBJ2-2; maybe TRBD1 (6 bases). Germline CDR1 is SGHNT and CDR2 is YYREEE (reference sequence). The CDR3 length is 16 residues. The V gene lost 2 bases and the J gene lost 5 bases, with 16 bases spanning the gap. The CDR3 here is CASSLWQGLGTGELFF. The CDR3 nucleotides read TGTGCCAGCAGCTTATGGCAGGGGCTAGGGACCGGGGAGCTGTTTTTT.

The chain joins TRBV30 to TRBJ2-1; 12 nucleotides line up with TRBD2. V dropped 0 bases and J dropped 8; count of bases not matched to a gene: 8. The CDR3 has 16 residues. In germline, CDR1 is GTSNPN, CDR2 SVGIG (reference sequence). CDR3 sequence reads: CAWSVPRTSGKDEQFF. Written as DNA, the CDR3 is TGTGCCTGGAGTGTACCCCGGACTAGCGGGAAGGATGAGCAGTTCTTC.

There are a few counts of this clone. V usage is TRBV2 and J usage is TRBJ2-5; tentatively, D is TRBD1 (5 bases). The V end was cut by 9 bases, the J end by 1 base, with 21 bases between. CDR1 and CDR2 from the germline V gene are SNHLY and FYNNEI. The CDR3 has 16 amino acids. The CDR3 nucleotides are TGTGCCAGATGGGGTAGGGGCCCAAATAGCCAAGAGACCCAGTACTTC. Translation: CARWGRGPNSQETQYF.